Listed here are 15 T cell receptor beta chains from one sample, sequenced in a study of T cells expressing NK-cell markers. TCRdb reprocessed the 5' RACE reads and stores each CDR3 protein as one record, lacking DNA. This repertoire includes around 470,000 distinct CDR3 sequences. The sequenced sample was blood T cells: a sorted CD56 or NKG2C T cell subset, CD4+ or CD8+ T cells, or bulk PBMC T cells (not recorded which). These receptors all come from a woman in her fifties or sixties in good health.

The chain has TRBV5-1 and TRBJ1-1; as DNA is missing, the TRBD1 call by TCRdb cannot be tested. Germline lookup yields CDR1 SGHRS and CDR2 YFSETQ. The CDR3 has 15 amino acids. CDR3 sequence: CASAIGDRANTEAFF.

The CDR3 here is CASSTGTEDTEAFF. This chain joins TRBV7-6 and TRBJ1-1; TCRdb outputs TRBD1, but without DNA this stays unchecked. This CDR3 contains 14 residues. Germline V gene data show CDR1 as SGHVS and CDR2 as FNYEAQ.

The chain uses TRBV25-1 and TRBJ1-2. CDR1 and CDR2 (germline): MGHDK, SYGVNS. This CDR3 is 12 amino acids long. CDR3 loop: CASSEYGFDYTF.

CDR3: CASSSGTDQPQHF. The chain joins TRBV27 to TRBJ1-5; checking the TCRdb D call of TRBD1 is not possible without DNA. CDR3 length equals 13 residues. Germline CDR1 is MNHEY and CDR2 is SMNVEV (reference sequence).

V usage is TRBV5-1 and J usage is TRBJ2-3; TCRdb gives TRBD1 as the D gene, but with no DNA this cannot be confirmed. This CDR3 contains 14 residues. Germline assignment: CDR1 SGHRS and CDR2 YFSETQ. CDR3 residues: CASRGAGSTDTQYF.

The gene calls are TRBV12-3 or TRBV12-4 and TRBJ2-3; no DNA is available, so the TRBD1 call from TCRdb remains unchecked. This CDR3 has 15 amino acids. CDR3 residues: CASSLLGGSTDTQYF.

The rearrangement uses TRBV30 and TRBJ1-6. The germline V gene has CDR1 GTSNPN and CDR2 SVGIG (reference sequence). The CDR3 consists of 13 residues. CDR3: CAWSAGYNSPLHF.

V usage is TRBV20-1 and J usage is TRBJ2-2; TCRdb designates TRBD2, a call that cannot be tested without DNA. Germline V lookup: CDR1 DFQATT, CDR2 SNEGSKA (reference sequence). The CDR3 contains 16 residues. CDR3 residues: CSARALAPINTGELFF.

The chain combines TRBV27 with TRBJ2-1; TCRdb's D call of TRBD1 is untestable without DNA. This CDR3 is 13 amino acids long. Germline V gene data show CDR1 as MNHEY and CDR2 as SMNVEV (reference sequence). CDR3 residues: CASSSNHGGEQFF.

The CDR3 sequence: CSVEVGGEAPQHF. The genes are TRBV29-1 and TRBJ1-5; there is no DNA to check the TCRdb D call of TRBD1. The CDR3 runs to 13 residues. Germline V lookup: CDR1 SQVTM, CDR2 ANQGSEA.

V and J are TRBV5-1 and TRBJ2-2; the TCRdb D gene call, TRBD1, has no DNA to confirm it. Germline assignment: CDR1 SGHRS and CDR2 YFSETQ. The CDR3 contains 14 residues. The CDR3 sequence is CATSGTGLTGELFF. Full variable domain (outside the CDR3, taken from reference TRBV5-1 and TRBJ2-2): KAGVTQTPRYLIKTRGQQVTLSCSPISGHRSVSWYQQTPGQGLQFLFEYFSETQRNKGNFPGRFSGRQFSNSRSEMNVSTLELGDSALYLCATSGTGLTGELFFGEGSRLTVL.

J is TRBJ1-3 and V is TRBV4-1; TCRdb gives TRBD1 as the D gene, but with no DNA this cannot be confirmed. This CDR3 has 16 amino acids. Germline V CDR1 and CDR2: MGHRA, YSYEKL. The CDR3 reads CASSQETERSGNTIYF.

The chain has TRBV20-1 and TRBJ1-3; as DNA is missing, the TRBD1 call by TCRdb cannot be tested. CDR1 and CDR2 from the germline V gene are DFQATT and SNEGSKA (reference sequence). The CDR3 consists of 15 residues. The CDR3 loop is CSARDIQDSGNTIYF.

V and J are TRBV5-1 and TRBJ2-5; TCRdb calls TRBD2, which cannot be checked without DNA. The germline V gene encodes CDR1 SGHRS and CDR2 YFSETQ. This CDR3 contains 16 residues. CDR3 sequence: CASSPRPSGGGETQYF.

This chain joins TRBV4-1 and TRBJ2-1; TCRdb's assignment of TRBD2 cannot be checked, as there is no DNA. The CDR3 totals 17 residues. Germline V gives CDR1 MGHRA, CDR2 YSYEKL. This CDR3 reads CASSPEGTSGFYNEQFF.